This note documents a single T cell receptor beta chain sequence. The sample comes from a study of control samples from healthy donors and cancer patients. V was shortened by 6 bases and J by 4 bases, with 15 bases between the two germline ends. The germline V gene encodes CDR1 MNHNY and CDR2 SVGAGI (reference sequence). There are 14 residues in the CDR3. The data were produced by immunoSEQ multiplex PCR, yet TCRdb's version contains in-frame clones alone and is incomplete. The data contain 98,000 or so clones, approximately 84% of them seen just once; the ten biggest clones take up under 8.5%. This receptor was taken from a man aged 18 to 30 in good health. The chain uses TRBV6-6 and TRBJ1-2, with D perhaps TRBD1 (6 bases). Input material: blood. The CDR3 DNA sequence: TGTGCCAGCAGCAGGACAGTAGAGGGCTATGGCTACACCTTC. Encoded protein: CASSRTVEGYGYTF.